The entry below describes one T cell receptor (beta chain). This clone was recorded at least ten times. Its specific antigen is unknown. No much larger clonotype is one base removed from it; base qualities were not supplied. The sample comes from a study of metastatic and nonmetastatic thyroid tumors (TCRdb year 2020). Background on the whole study: Repertoires were compared across peripheral blood and tumor or nodule tissue samples from malignant and benign thyroid patients.

Libraries were made using PCR. Instrument used: Illumina HiSeq 4000. The TCR beta-chain CDR3 region of each patient was profiled by high-throughput sequencing. From the authors' description of their analysis: Drawing on CDR3 differences between clinicopathological groups, the researchers built a classifier meant to tell apart patients with distant-metastatic papillary thyroid cancer. Repertoire diversity was assessed with the Shannon index, and tumor-blood repertoire similarity with the Morisita-Horn index. TCRdb passed the public sequencing reads through fastp at Q25 and MiXCR, retaining productive beta sequences. The V and J calls come from TCRdb's annotation, not from the publication. This sample lists 30,000 to 50,000 clones; approximately 12% were detected once. The ten top clones hold around a tenth of the sample. No patient had received any treatment before thyroid surgery. Using T-cell receptor beta sequencing, the researchers looked back retrospectively at clinical samples from patients, gathered between the early 2010s and the late 2010s.

Study-wide findings and limitations: TCR beta diversity was reported as significantly higher in malignant tumors than in benign nodules, in both blood and tumor samples.

The sequence derives from a female donor with papillary thyroid cancer or a benign thyroid nodule (not recorded which). Some clones in this sample may be carry-over from other donors' samples. Input material: blood.

The CDR3 protein: CASNLQRVGGDTIYF. The DNA reads TGTGCCAGTAATCTCCAACGGGTTGGCGGAGACACCATATATTTT. The chain joins TRBV19 to TRBJ1-3, with the D gene not clear enough to name. The germline V gene (reference sequence) yields LNHDA for CDR1 and SQIVND for CDR2. The CDR3 runs 15 amino acids, cysteine and phenylalanine included. This entry keeps only the CDR3 DNA: 45 bases, framed from base 1. Cut back by 7 bases and 8 bases, the V and J ends lie 21 bases apart.